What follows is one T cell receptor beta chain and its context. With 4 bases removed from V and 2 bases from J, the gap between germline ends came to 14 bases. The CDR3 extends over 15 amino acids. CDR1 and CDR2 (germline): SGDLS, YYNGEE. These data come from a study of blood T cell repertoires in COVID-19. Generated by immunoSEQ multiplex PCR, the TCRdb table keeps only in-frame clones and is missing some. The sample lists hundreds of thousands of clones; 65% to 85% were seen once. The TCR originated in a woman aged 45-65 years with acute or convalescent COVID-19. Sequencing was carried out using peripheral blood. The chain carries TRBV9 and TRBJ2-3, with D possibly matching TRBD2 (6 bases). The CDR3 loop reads CASSSSGLYTDTQYF. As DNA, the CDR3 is TGTGCCAGCAGCTCTTCGGGACTTTACACAGATACGCAGTATTTT.